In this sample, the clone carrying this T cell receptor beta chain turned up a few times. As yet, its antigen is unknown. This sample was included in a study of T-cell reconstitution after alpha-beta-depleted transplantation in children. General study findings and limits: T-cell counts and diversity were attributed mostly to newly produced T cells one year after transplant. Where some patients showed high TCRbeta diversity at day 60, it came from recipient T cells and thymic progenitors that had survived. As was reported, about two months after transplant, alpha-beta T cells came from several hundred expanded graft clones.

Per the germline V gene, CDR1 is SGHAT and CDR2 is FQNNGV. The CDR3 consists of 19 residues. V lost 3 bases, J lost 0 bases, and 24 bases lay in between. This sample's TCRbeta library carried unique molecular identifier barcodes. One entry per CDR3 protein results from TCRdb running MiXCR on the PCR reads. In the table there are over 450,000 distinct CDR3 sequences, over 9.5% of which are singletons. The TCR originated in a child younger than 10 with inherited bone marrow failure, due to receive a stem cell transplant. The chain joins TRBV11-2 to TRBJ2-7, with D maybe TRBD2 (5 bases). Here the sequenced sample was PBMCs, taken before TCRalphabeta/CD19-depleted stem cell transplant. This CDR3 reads CASSFRRRFGQEASYEQYF. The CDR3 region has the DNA TGTGCCAGCAGCTTTAGACGCCGGTTTGGGCAGGAGGCCTCCTACGAGCAGTACTTC.